The present entry profiles one T cell receptor (beta chain) with its context. No antigen is known for it. These data are taken from a study of T-cell memory formation after mild COVID-19. Study-wide results and caveats: Later expanders leaned toward CD4+, whereas clones contracting from day 15 to 85 were balanced CD4/CD8. CM and EM subsets held most contracting CD4+ clones; EMRA held CD8+ ones.

TCRdb processed the 5' RACE reads anew with MiXCR; each CDR3 protein has one entry. The table has about 240,000 distinct CDR3 sequences, 8% to 10% seen once. This receptor was identified in a man between 18 and 35 years old who had mild COVID-19 (a few samples of this study predate the infection). Cell type and time point are not known. Material: PBMCs or a T cell subset sorted from them (not recorded which).

This CDR3 is CASSLLTAQETQYF. CDR3 DNA sequence: TGCGCCAGCAGCCTGCTTACAGCACAAGAGACCCAGTACTTC. The chain is built from TRBV5-1 and TRBJ2-5; no definite D call. Germline lookup yields CDR1 SGHRS and CDR2 YFSETQ. The CDR3 is made up of 14 amino acids. Trimming took 4 bases from V and 2 from J, leaving 12 bases between them.